Below are 16 T cell receptor beta chains sequenced from a single sample in a study of technical replicates of blood from a handful of donors (TCRdb year 2017). To prepare the library, the immunoSEQ multiplex PCR assay was applied. TCRdb took over this immuneACCESS table, retaining in-frame rearrangements with V and J assigned. Such tables are incomplete; in checked studies, under half of the missing clones stem from an unresolved V gene, and the remainder is unexplained. For this sample there are about 84,000 clones; roughly 93% appear just once. Roughly 0.25% of the sample is in the top ten clones. The specimen sequenced was T cells isolated from PBMCs. Source of these receptors: a human donor in good health.

This chain joins TRBV5-1 and TRBJ2-3; D perhaps matches TRBD2 (7 bases). The V end lost 5 bases, the J end lost 0 bases, and 16 bases lay between the germline ends. This CDR3 has 16 amino acids. Germline-derived CDR1 and CDR2 are SGHRS and YFSETQ. The CDR3 bases are TGCGCCAGCAGTCTGGGGGCTAGCGGTAGCACAGATACGCAGTATTTT. Translating it yields CASSLGASGSTDTQYF. The variable domain in full, completed from reference TRBV5-1 and TRBJ2-3, reads KAGVTQTPRYLIKTRGQQVTLSCSPISGHRSVSWYQQTPGQGLQFLFEYFSETQRNKGNFPGRFSGRQFSNSRSEMNVSTLELGDSALYLCASSLGASGSTDTQYFGPGTRLTVL.

This clone appeared once. This sequence joins TRBV19 and TRBJ2-2, with D unresolved. V lost 9 bases, J lost 1 base, and 12 bases lay in between. There are 14 residues in the CDR3. CDR1 LNHDA and CDR2 SQIVND come from the germline V gene (reference sequence). Here the CDR3 reads CASQVVGNTGELFF. CDR3 DNA: TGTGCCAGCCAGGTTGTGGGGAACACCGGGGAGCTGTTTTTT.

This clone appeared a single time. This chain uses TRBV29-1 with TRBJ2-3, with D maybe TRBD1 (5 bases). Between the trimmed V and J ends, which lost 6 bases and 5 bases, there was a span of 12 bases. The CDR3 runs 12 residues. In germline, CDR1 is SQVTM, CDR2 ANQGSEA. Written as DNA, the CDR3 is TGCAGCGTCTCACAGGCCAGAGATACGCAGTATTTT. The encoded protein is CSVSQARDTQYF.

This chain uses TRBV7-9 with TRBJ1-1, with D perhaps TRBD1 (5 bases). The V and J ends lost 5 bases and 4 bases respectively, with 8 bases between them. Germline assignment: CDR1 SEHNR and CDR2 FQNEAQ (reference sequence). The CDR3 sequence is 12 residues long. The CDR3 reads CASSPQGTEAFF. The CDR3 bases are TGTGCCAGCAGCCCCCAGGGCACTGAAGCTTTCTTT.

The chain combines TRBV5-6 with TRBJ2-2; weak D call: TRBD2 (5 bases). The CDR3 extends over 15 amino acids. Trimming removed 2 bases at V and 5 bases at J, with 13 bases between. Germline CDR1 reads SGHDT; CDR2 reads YYEEEE. CDR3 loop: CASSLSHPGTGELFF. For the CDR3, the DNA is TGTGCCAGCAGCTTAAGCCACCCGGGAACCGGGGAGCTGTTTTTT.

The chain employs TRBV30 and TRBJ1-5, with D perhaps matching TRBD1 (6 bases). There are 14 residues in the CDR3. CDR1 and CDR2 (germline): GTSNPN, SVGIG (reference sequence). The V end lost 2 bases, the J end lost 3 bases, and 11 bases lay between the germline ends. This CDR3 reads CAWSPTGYNQPQHF. CDR3 bases: TGTGCCTGGAGTCCTACAGGGTACAATCAGCCCCAGCATTTT.

The sample holds one count of this clone. The CDR3 DNA is TGCAGCGTTGAGAGGGGGCAAAGGCAGTACTTC. It translates to CSVERGQRQYF. The genes are TRBV29-1 and TRBJ2-7, with TRBD1 matching 7 bases. J lost 9 bases, V lost 3 bases, and 5 bases had no gene match. Germline lookup yields CDR1 SQVTM and CDR2 ANQGSEA. This CDR3 has 11 residues.

The V and J genes are TRBV19 and TRBJ2-2; 7 nucleotides match TRBD1. This CDR3 region has 15 residues. The J segment lost 4 bases and the V segment lost 7 bases, leaving 9 bases of the junction unmatched. Germline-derived CDR1 and CDR2 are LNHDA and SQIVND (reference sequence). The CDR3 nucleotides read TGTGCCAGTAAAACCTGGGACAGACTCACCGGGGAGCTGTTTTTT. Translating it yields CASKTWDRLTGELFF.

With regard to this clone: Other DNA sequences of this sample code for an identical CDR3. The V gene is TRBV5-1, the J gene TRBJ2-5; tentatively, D is TRBD1 (6 bases). Germline CDR1 reads SGHRS; CDR2 reads YFSETQ. There are 14 residues in the CDR3. Trimming pared 0 bases from V and 2 bases from J, leaving 8 bases between. CDR3: CASSLGQVQETQYF. In DNA form, the CDR3 reads TGCGCCAGCAGCTTGGGACAGGTACAAGAGACCCAGTACTTC.

This chain joins TRBV7-8 and TRBJ1-6; D is uncertain. With 6 bases removed from V and 6 bases from J, the gap between germline ends came to 15 bases. The V gene's germline CDR1 is SGHVS and CDR2 FQNEAQ. The CDR3 totals 15 residues. CDR3 loop: CASSFSLAGNSPLHF. CDR3 nucleotide sequence: TGTGCCAGCAGTTTTTCCTTGGCGGGTAATTCACCCCTCCACTTT.

V gene TRBV9 combines with J gene TRBJ1-3; D is possibly TRBD1 (5 bases). Germline V lookup: CDR1 SGDLS, CDR2 YYNGEE. CDR3 size: 16 residues. Trimming cost V 0 bases and J 2 bases, with 12 bases left between them. This CDR3 reads CASSVALMGPGNTIYF. CDR3 nucleotide sequence: TGTGCCAGCAGCGTAGCGCTCATGGGGCCTGGAAACACCATATATTTT. Looking up the rest from reference TRBV9 and TRBJ1-3 gives the full variable domain: DSGVTQTPKHLITATGQRVTLRCSPRSGDLSVYWYQQSLDQGLQFLIQYYNGEERAKGNILERFSAQQFPDLHSELNLSSLELGDSALYFCASSVALMGPGNTIYFGEGSWLTVV.

The chain joins TRBV7-6 to TRBJ2-1; 9 nucleotides line up with TRBD2. With V trimmed by 3 bases and J by 2 bases, 5 bases remained unmatched. The CDR3 has 16 amino acids. CDR1 is SGHVS and CDR2 is FNYEAQ in the germline V gene. The CDR3 nucleotides are TGTGCCAGCAGCTTGAATAGCGGGAGCCCCTACAATGAGCAGTTCTTC. Translation gives CASSLNSGSPYNEQFF.

The rearrangement joins TRBV11-2 to TRBJ2-1, with TRBD2 identical over 10 bases. The CDR3 contains 16 residues. V was clipped by 2 bases and J by 7 bases; unmatched bases: 8. Germline CDR1 SGHAT, CDR2 FQNNGV. Here the CDR3 DNA reads TGTGCCAGCAGCTTATTTTTAGCGGGAGGAGTGAATGAGCAGTTCTTC. This encodes CASSLFLAGGVNEQFF. The variable domain in full, completed from reference TRBV11-2 and TRBJ2-1, reads EAGVAQSPRYKIIEKRQSVAFWCNPISGHATLYWYQQILGQGPKLLIQFQNNGVVDDSQLPKDRFSAERLKGVDSTLKIQPAKLEDSAVYLCASSLFLAGGVNEQFFGPGTRLTVL.

The chain links TRBV6-1 to TRBJ2-7, with TRBD1 identical over 11 bases. CDR3 size: 13 residues. Germline V gene lookup returns CDR1 MNHNS and CDR2 SASEGT. The V gene end was trimmed by 4 bases and the J gene end by 6 bases; junction bases not matched to a gene: 2. DNA of the CDR3: TGTGCCAGCAGTGGGACAGGGGGCGGCGAGCAGTACTTC. Translated, it gives CASSGTGGGEQYF.

This rearrangement joins TRBV5-1 to TRBJ1-2; 7 bases align to TRBD1. The CDR3 covers 16 residues. Looked up from germline, CDR1 is SGHRS and CDR2 is YFSETQ. V was pared by 0 bases and J by 5 bases, with 10 bases of the junction left unmatched. As DNA, the CDR3 is TGCGCCAGCAGCTTGGCGACAGGGCTAGTAGAATATGGCTACACCTTC. Encoded protein: CASSLATGLVEYGYTF.

This rearrangement joins TRBV30 to TRBJ1-4; 9 bases are a match to TRBD1. The CDR3 is 19 residues long. CDR1 and CDR2 (germline): GTSNPN, SVGIG (reference sequence). V lost 0 bases and J lost 2; bases outside the gene matches: 13. This chain's CDR3 is CAWSVRRDRVIGTNEKLFF. The CDR3 DNA reads TGTGCCTGGAGTGTACGGCGGGACAGGGTTATTGGGACTAATGAAAAACTGTTTTTT.